The clone carrying this T cell receptor beta chain was observed a single time. No infections or other immune events were documented during collection. The source of the sample is a study of identifying expanded T cells in peripheral blood. Profiling relied on immunoSEQ multiplex PCR, and the TCRdb table lists in-frame clones only, not all of them. The table includes more than 75,000 clones, around nine tenths detected once. The germline gives CDR1 SGHRS, CDR2 YFSETQ. The CDR3 contains 15 residues. V gave up 0 bases and J gave up 0 bases, with 4 bases separating them. The gene calls are TRBV5-1 and TRBJ2-6; D ambiguous. This sequence was found in a person aged 18 to 70 in good health. The sequenced material came from blood. CDR3 in amino acids: CASSLGFSGANVLTF. The CDR3 DNA reads TGCGCCAGCAGCTTGGGATTCTCTGGGGCCAACGTCCTGACTTTC.